These 16 T cell receptor beta chains share one sample of origin, sequenced in a study of shared clonotypes between healthy human individuals. Sequencing was performed with immunoSEQ multiplex PCR; in TCRdb, only in-frame clones are kept and a portion is missing. This table has 850,000 to 1,200,000 clones, approximately 72% appearing once. Sequenced input: memory CD4+ T cells sorted from blood. Regarding subset: CD45RA-negative fraction. The receptors were gathered from a man between 18 and 29 years old in good health.

J is TRBJ1-2 and V is TRBV28; D is unresolved. V was trimmed by 2 bases and J by 4 bases, leaving 8 bases between them. The CDR3 extends over 13 amino acids. Germline values: CDR1 MDHEN, CDR2 SYDVKM. The CDR3 coding sequence is TGTGCCAGCAGTTTACAGAAACTCTATGGCTACACCTTC. Translated, it gives CASSLQKLYGYTF.

This chain connects TRBV4-1 to TRBJ2-3; D is possibly TRBD2 (6 bases). V was shortened by 1 base and J by 0 bases, with 8 bases between the two germline ends. Germline CDR1 reads MGHRA; CDR2 reads YSYEKL. The CDR3 totals 15 residues. Here the CDR3 reads CASSQGSGSTDTQYF. CDR3 nucleotide sequence: TGCGCCAGCAGCCAAGGGAGCGGGAGCACAGATACGCAGTATTTT.

As for this clone: Given a much more abundant clone one base away, this may be a read error. The sample carries other DNA sequences with the same CDR3. This chain joins TRBV9 and TRBJ1-3; the D gene is possibly TRBD1 (5 bases). Germline V gene data show CDR1 as SGDLS and CDR2 as YYNGEE. Deletions cut 4 bases from V and 0 bases from J, with 8 bases between. CDR3 size: 14 residues. CDR3 sequence: CASSPTGSGNTIYF. CDR3 bases: TGTGCCAGCAGCCCCACAGGCTCTGGAAACACCATATATTTT.

The gene calls are TRBV7-2 and TRBJ2-7; 7 bases fit TRBD1. V dropped 6 bases and J dropped 6; count of bases not matched to a gene: 8. The V gene's germline CDR1 is SGHTA and CDR2 FQGNSA. CDR3 length: 13 amino acids. Here the CDR3 DNA reads TGTGCCAGCAGGTACAACAGGGGTGGCGAGCAGTACTTC. It codes for CASRYNRGGEQYF.

The V gene is TRBV11-3, the J gene TRBJ2-7, with 9 bases identical to TRBD1. The germline CDR1 and CDR2 sequences are SGHNT and YENEEA. Trimming cost V 8 bases and J 2 bases; bases outside gene matches: 13. The CDR3 sequence is 16 residues long. CDR3: CASVRTGTGRTYEQYF. The DNA for the CDR3 is TGTGCCAGCGTACGTACCGGGACAGGGAGGACCTACGAGCAGTACTTC.

This clone was seen just once. The J gene is TRBJ2-7, the V gene TRBV7-2; possible D gene TRBD1, 6 bases. This CDR3 contains 12 residues. Looked up from germline, CDR1 is SGHTA and CDR2 is FQGNSA. V lost 6 bases, J lost 2 bases, and 8 bases lay in between. The CDR3 protein is CASRAGAYEQYF. The CDR3 nucleotides read TGTGCCAGCAGGGCAGGGGCCTACGAGCAGTACTTC.

This clone was observed a few times. The rearrangement joins TRBV27 to TRBJ2-1; 12 nucleotides line up with TRBD2. Germline-derived CDR1 and CDR2 are MNHEY and SMNVEV (reference sequence). The CDR3 consists of 14 residues. The J segment lost 7 bases and the V segment lost 2 bases, leaving 0 bases of the junction unmatched. As DNA, the CDR3 is TGTGCCAGCAGTTTAGGGACTAGCGGGAATGAGCAGTTCTTC. As protein: CASSLGTSGNEQFF.

This chain joins TRBV6-1 and TRBJ2-5; possible D gene TRBD2, 6 bases. Germline V CDR1 and CDR2: MNHNS, SASEGT. The V end was cut by 8 bases, the J end by 4 bases, with 14 bases between. This CDR3 contains 13 residues. In nucleotides, the CDR3 is TGTGCCAGCGGGGGGATCTTCGGAGAGACCCAGTACTTC. It specifies CASGGIFGETQYF.

The rearrangement uses TRBV4-1 and TRBJ2-7, with 8 bases aligning to TRBD2. The J segment lost 1 base and the V segment lost 4 bases, leaving 6 bases of the junction unmatched. This CDR3 is built from 15 residues. Germline CDR1 reads MGHRA; CDR2 reads YSYEKL. The CDR3, as DNA: TGCGCCAGCAGCCGGGAGCTAGCGGGTTCCTACGAGCAGTACTTC. As protein: CASSRELAGSYEQYF.

On this clone: The sample has other DNA sequences that encode this CDR3 too. This chain uses TRBV7-2 with TRBJ2-2, with 7 positions matching TRBD1. Per germline, CDR1 SGHTA and CDR2 FQGNSA. J gave up 1 base and V 5 bases, and 4 bases lay outside the gene matches. The CDR3 extends over 15 amino acids. The CDR3 nucleotides are TGTGCCAGCAGCCAAAGGACAGGGAACACCGGGGAGCTGTTTTTT. It is translated as CASSQRTGNTGELFF.

The chain carries TRBV7-2 and TRBJ1-3; TRBD1 agrees at 8 bases. Germline-derived CDR1 and CDR2 are SGHTA and FQGNSA. The CDR3 loop spans 16 amino acids. Losses at the gene ends were 5 bases for V and 4 bases for J; bases not matched to a gene: 10. CDR3 sequence reads: CASSATQGARGNTIYF. The CDR3 bases are TGTGCCAGCAGCGCAACTCAGGGGGCGCGCGGAAACACCATATATTTT.

The CDR3 region is CASSYGSLGTQYF. The DNA for the CDR3 is TGTGCCAGCAGTTACGGTAGTTTGGGGACCCAGTACTTC. The chain combines TRBV6-5 with TRBJ2-5; no clear D gene. The germline CDR1 and CDR2 sequences are MNHEY and SVGAGI. The V end was cut by 2 bases, the J end by 7 bases, with 11 bases between. CDR3 length equals 13 residues.

The CDR3 region is CASSTGQSTGELFF. CDR3 nucleotide sequence: TGCGCCAGCAGCACCGGACAGTCCACCGGGGAGCTGTTTTTT. This chain joins TRBV5-1 and TRBJ2-2, with D possibly matching TRBD1 (6 bases). Germline assignment: CDR1 SGHRS and CDR2 YFSETQ. There are 14 residues in the CDR3. Trimming took 4 bases from V and 4 from J, leaving 11 bases between them.

A remark on this clone: Relative to the germline gene, one junction end is altered; a read error may explain this. The gene calls are TRBV20-1 and TRBJ2-1; TRBD1 matches 9 bases. Germline assignment: CDR1 DFQATT and CDR2 SNEGSKA (reference sequence). This CDR3 has 11 residues. CDR3 in amino acids: CSASSDRGRLF. As DNA, the CDR3 is TGCAGTGCTAGTTCGGACAGGGGAAGACTCTTC.

The rearrangement joins TRBV19 to TRBJ1-5; D remains unclear. CDR3 size: 15 residues. Germline CDR1 reads LNHDA; CDR2 reads SQIVND (reference sequence). V was clipped by 6 bases and J by 6 bases, with 18 bases between them. CDR3 bases: TGTGCCAGTAGCAACGATGACGGGCGCGGTCAGCCCCAGCATTTT. Amino acids: CASSNDDGRGQPQHF.

The genes are TRBV28 and TRBJ1-5, with D maybe TRBD1 (5 bases). In germline, CDR1 is MDHEN, CDR2 SYDVKM. V lost 4 bases and J lost 2, with 9 bases in between. The CDR3 is 14 residues long. CDR3 sequence: CASSWGKGNQPQHF. CDR3 bases: TGTGCCAGCAGTTGGGGGAAGGGCAATCAGCCCCAGCATTTT.